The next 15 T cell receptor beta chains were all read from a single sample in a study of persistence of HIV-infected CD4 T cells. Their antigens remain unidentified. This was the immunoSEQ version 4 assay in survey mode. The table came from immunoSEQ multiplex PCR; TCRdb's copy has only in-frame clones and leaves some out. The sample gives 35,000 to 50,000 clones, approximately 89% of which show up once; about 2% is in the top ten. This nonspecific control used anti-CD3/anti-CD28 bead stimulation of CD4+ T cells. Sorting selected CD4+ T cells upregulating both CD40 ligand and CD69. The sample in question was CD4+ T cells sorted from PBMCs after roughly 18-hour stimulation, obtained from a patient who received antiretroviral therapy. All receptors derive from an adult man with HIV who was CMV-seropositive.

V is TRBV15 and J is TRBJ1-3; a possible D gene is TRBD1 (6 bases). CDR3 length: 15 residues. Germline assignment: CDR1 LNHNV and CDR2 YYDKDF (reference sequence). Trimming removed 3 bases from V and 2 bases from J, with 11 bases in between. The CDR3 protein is CATSSPGQTGNTIYF. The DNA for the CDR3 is TGTGCCACCAGCAGCCCGGGACAAACTGGAAACACCATATATTTT.

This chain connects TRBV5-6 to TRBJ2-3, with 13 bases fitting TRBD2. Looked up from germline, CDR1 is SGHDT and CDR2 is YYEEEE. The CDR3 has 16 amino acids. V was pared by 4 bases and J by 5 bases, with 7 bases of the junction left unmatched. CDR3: CASSGGLAGPGDTQYF. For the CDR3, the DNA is TGTGCCAGCAGCGGGGGACTAGCGGGGCCAGGAGATACGCAGTATTTT.

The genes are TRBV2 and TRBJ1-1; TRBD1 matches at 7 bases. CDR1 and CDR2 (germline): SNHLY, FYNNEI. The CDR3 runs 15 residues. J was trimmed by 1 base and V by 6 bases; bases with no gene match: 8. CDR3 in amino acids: CASRPDRDPNTEAFF. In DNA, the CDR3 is TGTGCCAGCAGACCAGACAGGGACCCGAACACTGAAGCTTTCTTT.

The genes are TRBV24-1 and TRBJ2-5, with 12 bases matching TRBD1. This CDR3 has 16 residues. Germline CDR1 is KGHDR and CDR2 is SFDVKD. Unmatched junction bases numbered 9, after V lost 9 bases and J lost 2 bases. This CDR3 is CATSARDRGRQETQYF. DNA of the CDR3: TGTGCCACCTCGGCACGGGACAGGGGGCGTCAAGAGACCCAGTACTTC.

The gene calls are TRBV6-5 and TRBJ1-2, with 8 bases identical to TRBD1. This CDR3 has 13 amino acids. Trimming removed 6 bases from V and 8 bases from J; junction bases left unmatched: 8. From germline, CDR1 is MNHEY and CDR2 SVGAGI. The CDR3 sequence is CASRLTTGVGYTF. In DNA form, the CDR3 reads TGTGCCAGCAGACTCACGACAGGGGTGGGCTACACCTTC.

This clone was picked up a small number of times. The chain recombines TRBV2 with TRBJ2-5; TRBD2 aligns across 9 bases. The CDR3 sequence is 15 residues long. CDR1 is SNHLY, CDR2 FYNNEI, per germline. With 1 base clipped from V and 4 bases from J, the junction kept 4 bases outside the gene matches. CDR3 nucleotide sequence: TGTGCCAGCAGTGAAGAGGGACTAGCTGGAGAGACCCAGTACTTC. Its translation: CASSEEGLAGETQYF.

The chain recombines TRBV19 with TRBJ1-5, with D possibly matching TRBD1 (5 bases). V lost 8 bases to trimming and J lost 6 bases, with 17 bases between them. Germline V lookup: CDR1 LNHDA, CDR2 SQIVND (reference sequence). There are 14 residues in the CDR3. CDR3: CASGGGIVTQPQHF. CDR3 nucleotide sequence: TGTGCCAGTGGGGGAGGGATTGTTACTCAGCCCCAGCATTTT.

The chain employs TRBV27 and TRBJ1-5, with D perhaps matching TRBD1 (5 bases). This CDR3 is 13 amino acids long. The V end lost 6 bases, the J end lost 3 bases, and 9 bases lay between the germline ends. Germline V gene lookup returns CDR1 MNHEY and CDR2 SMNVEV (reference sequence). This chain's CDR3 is CASRRQNNQPQHF. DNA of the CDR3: TGTGCCAGCAGAAGACAGAACAATCAGCCCCAGCATTTT.

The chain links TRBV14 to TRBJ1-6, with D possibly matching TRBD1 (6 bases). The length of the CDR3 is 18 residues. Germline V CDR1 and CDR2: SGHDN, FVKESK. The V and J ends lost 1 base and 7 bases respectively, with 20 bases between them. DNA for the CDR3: TGTGCCAGCAGCCAAGTAAGGGGAGGGGGTCTAAGGAATTCACCCCTCCACTTT. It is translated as CASSQVRGGGLRNSPLHF.

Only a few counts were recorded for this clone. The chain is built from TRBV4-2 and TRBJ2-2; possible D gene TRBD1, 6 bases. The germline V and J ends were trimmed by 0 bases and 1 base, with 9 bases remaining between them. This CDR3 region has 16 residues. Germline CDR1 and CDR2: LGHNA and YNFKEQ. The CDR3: CASSQDGGRNTGELFF. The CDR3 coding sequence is TGTGCCAGCAGCCAAGATGGGGGCCGGAACACCGGGGAGCTGTTTTTT.

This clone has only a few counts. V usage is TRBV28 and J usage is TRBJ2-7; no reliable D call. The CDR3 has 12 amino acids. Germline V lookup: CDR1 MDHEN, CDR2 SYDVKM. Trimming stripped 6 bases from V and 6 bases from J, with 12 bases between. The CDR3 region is CASSSEVSEQYF. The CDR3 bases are TGTGCCAGCAGCTCGGAAGTCTCCGAGCAGTACTTC.

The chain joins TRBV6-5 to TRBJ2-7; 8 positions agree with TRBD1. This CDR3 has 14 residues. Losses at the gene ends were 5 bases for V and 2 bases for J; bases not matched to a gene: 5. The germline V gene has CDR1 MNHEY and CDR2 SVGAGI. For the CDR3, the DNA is TGTGCCAGCAGTACAGGGGGAATAACCTACGAGCAGTACTTC. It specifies CASSTGGITYEQYF.

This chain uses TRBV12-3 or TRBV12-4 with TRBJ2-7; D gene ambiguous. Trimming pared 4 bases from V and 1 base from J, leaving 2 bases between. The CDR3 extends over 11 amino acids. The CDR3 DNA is TGTGCCAGCAGTTCTTCCTACGAGCAGTACTTC. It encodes CASSSSYEQYF.

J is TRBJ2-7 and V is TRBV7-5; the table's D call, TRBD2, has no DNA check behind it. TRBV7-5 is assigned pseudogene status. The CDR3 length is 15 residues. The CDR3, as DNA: TGTGCCAGAAGTAACAGCGGGGGGAGCTCCTACGAGCAGTACTTC. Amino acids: CARSNSGGSSYEQYF.

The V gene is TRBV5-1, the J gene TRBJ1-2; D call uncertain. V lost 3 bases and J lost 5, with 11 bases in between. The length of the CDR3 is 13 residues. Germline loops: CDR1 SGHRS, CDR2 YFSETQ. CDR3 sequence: CASSSWTGYGYTF. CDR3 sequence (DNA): TGCGCCAGCAGCTCCTGGACCGGTTATGGCTACACCTTC.